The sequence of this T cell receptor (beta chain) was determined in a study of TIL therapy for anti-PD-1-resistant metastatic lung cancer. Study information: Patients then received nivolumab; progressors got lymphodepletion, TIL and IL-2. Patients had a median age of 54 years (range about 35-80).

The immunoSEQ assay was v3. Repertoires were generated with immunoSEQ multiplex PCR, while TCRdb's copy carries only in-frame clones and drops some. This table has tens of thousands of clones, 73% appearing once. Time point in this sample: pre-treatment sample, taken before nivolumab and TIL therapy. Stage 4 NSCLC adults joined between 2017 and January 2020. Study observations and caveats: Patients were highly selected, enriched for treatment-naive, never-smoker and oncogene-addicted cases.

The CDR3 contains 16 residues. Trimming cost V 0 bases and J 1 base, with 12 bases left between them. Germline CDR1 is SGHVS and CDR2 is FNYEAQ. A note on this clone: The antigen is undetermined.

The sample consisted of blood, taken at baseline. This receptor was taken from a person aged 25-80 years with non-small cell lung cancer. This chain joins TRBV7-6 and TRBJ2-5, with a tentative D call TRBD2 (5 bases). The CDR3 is CASSLAGVGSQETQYF. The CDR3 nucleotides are TGTGCCAGCAGCTTAGCGGGTGTAGGGAGCCAAGAGACCCAGTACTTC.